Listed below are T cell receptor beta chains from one sample, sequenced in a study of blood T cells in healthy people across ages. TCRdb reprocessed the 5' RACE reads with MiXCR, giving one entry per CDR3 protein. This table holds around 1,500,000 distinct CDR3 sequences, over 25% found once. Sequencing input: blood. The receptors stem from a woman aged 25 to 39 in good health. CDR3s include the opening cysteine and the closing phenylalanine or tryptophan. The D gene is left open where the match is weak. The size of a clone is reported for some rows only, either as once, few or many, or as a class for expanded clones.

abundance,v_gene,j_gene,d_gene,CDR3nt,CDR3aa
-,TRBV20-1,TRBJ1-5,-,TGCAGTGCTAGGTTTGTGACAGGTCAGCCCCAGCATTTT,CSARFVTGQPQHF
many,TRBV5-1,TRBJ2-4,-,TGCGCCAGCAGCTTGGACCAGAACATTCAGTACTTC,CASSLDQNIQYF
-,TRBV5-1,TRBJ2-5,-,TGCGCCAGCGGCGTAATAACAAGCGAGACCCAGTACTTC,CASGVITSETQYF
many,TRBV11-2,TRBJ2-7,-,TGTGCCAGCAGCCAACGGGACGGCTACGAGCAGTACTTC,CASSQRDGYEQYF
few,TRBV7-7,TRBJ2-4,-,TGTGCCAGCAGCTTGGCAGGCAATCCAATAGCCAAAAACATTCAGTACTTC,CASSLAGNPIAKNIQYF
few,TRBV7-2,TRBJ2-7,-,TGTGCCAGCAGCTGGGCCAGGGAATTGGGCTACGAGCAGTACTTC,CASSWARELGYEQYF
many,TRBV9,TRBJ1-2,TRBD1,TGTGCCAGCAGCGTAGGGGACAGCTATGGCTACACCTTC,CASSVGDSYGYTF
few,TRBV27,TRBJ2-2,-,TGTGCCAGCAGTTTGTCATTAATACGGGTGAACACCGGGGAGCTGTTTTTT,CASSLSLIRVNTGELFF
-,TRBV20-1,TRBJ2-1,TRBD2,TGCAGTGCTCACGATGGGGAGGGAAGGAGGAAAAATGAGCAGTTCTTC,CSAHDGEGRRKNEQFF
-,TRBV7-9,TRBJ2-5,TRBD1,TGTGCCAGCAGCTGGGGGACAGGGGCGAGGGAGACCCAGTACTTC,CASSWGTGARETQYF
few,TRBV28,TRBJ1-4,-,TGTGCCAGCAGTTTTGCAGGCTCTGGTAATGAAAAACTGTTTTTT,CASSFAGSGNEKLFF
few,TRBV19,TRBJ2-1,-,TGTGCCAGTAGTATTGGGGAGGTGAGGGGGGATGAGCAGTTCTTC,CASSIGEVRGDEQFF
-,TRBV11-2,TRBJ2-2,-,TGTGCCAGCAGCGCCGTGAGGGGCGGGGAGCTGTTTTTT,CASSAVRGGELFF
few,TRBV25-1,TRBJ1-2,-,TGTGCCAGCGTCCCTCGAGGGGGGCGCGGCGGCTACACCTTC,CASVPRGGRGGYTF
many,TRBV7-2,TRBJ2-6,-,TGTGCCAGCAGATGGGGAGGCTCTGGGGCCAACGTCCTGACTTTC,CASRWGGSGANVLTF
-,TRBV18,TRBJ1-1,TRBD1,TGTGCCAGCTCATCGTACGACAGGGTCAACACCGAAGCTTTCTTT,CASSSYDRVNTEAFF
-,TRBV10-3,TRBJ2-1,-,TGTGCCATCAAAGGAGCGGACTCCTACAATGAGCAGTTCTTC,CAIKGADSYNEQFF
-,TRBV10-3,TRBJ2-1,TRBD2,TGTGCCATCAGTGGGACTAGCGGGACGAACAATGAGCAGTTCTTC,CAISGTSGTNNEQFF
many,TRBV6-2/TRBV6-3,TRBJ2-1,-,TGTGCCAGCAGTAAACAGGGAAACGAGCAGTTCTTC,CASSKQGNEQFF
few,TRBV10-3,TRBJ2-7,-,TGTGCCATCGGGGGACATACCTACGAGCAGTACTTC,CAIGGHTYEQYF
many,TRBV12-3/TRBV12-4,TRBJ2-5,TRBD2,TGTGCCAGCAGAGCGACTAGCGGGGGTCAAGAGACCCAGTACTTC,CASRATSGGQETQYF
-,TRBV6-6,TRBJ1-1,-,TGTGCCAGCATGGAGGCAAACACTGAAGCTTTCTTT,CASMEANTEAFF
many,TRBV5-1,TRBJ2-5,-,TGCGCCAGCCGGGACACTCAAGAGACCCAGTACTTC,CASRDTQETQYF
few,TRBV7-9,TRBJ2-1,-,TGTGCCAGCAGAGTCCTTCAGGGGAGGTCCTACAATGAGCAGTTCTTC,CASRVLQGRSYNEQFF
-,TRBV7-9,TRBJ1-1,TRBD1,TGTGCCAGCAGCCCGTGGACCGGGACAGGGATTGATACTGAAGCTTTCTTT,CASSPWTGTGIDTEAFF
-,TRBV12-3/TRBV12-4,TRBJ2-2,-,TGTGCCAGCAGTTTAATGCACGGGGAGCTGTTTTTT,CASSLMHGELFF
few,TRBV12-3/TRBV12-4,TRBJ1-2,-,TGTGCCAGCAGCGGGGAACACTATGGCTACACCTTC,CASSGEHYGYTF